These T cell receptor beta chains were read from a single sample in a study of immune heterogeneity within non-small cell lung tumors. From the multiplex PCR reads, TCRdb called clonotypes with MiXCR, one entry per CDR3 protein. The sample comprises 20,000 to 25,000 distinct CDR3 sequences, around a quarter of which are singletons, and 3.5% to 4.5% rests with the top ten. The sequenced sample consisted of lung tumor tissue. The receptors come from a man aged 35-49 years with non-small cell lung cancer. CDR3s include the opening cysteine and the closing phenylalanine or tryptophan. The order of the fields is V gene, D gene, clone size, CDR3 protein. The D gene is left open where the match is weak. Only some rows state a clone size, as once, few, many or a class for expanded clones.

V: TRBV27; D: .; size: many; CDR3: CASSPRWGGEELFF
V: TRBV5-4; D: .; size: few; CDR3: CASSYSPSYEQYF
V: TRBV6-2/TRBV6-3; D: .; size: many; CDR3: CASRPIERSNYGYTF
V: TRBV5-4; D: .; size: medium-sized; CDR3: CASSLEGISYEQYF
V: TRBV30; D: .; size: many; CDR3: CAWNDGSNQPQHF
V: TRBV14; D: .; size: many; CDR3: CASSLMGANTQYF
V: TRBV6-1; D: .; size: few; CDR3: CASGVDSETYNEQFF
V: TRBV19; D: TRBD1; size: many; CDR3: CASSLTGGARNGELFF
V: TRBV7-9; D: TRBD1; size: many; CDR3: CASSSSGGEAYGYTF
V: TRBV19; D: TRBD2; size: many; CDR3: CASSQMGLAGGPRETQYF
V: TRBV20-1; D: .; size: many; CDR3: CSAIKAGNTGELFF
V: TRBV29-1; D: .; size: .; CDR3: CSVEETGGYEQYF
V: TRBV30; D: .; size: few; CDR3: CAWSWASNTDTQYF
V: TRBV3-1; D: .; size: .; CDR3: CASSPSYRTDTQYF
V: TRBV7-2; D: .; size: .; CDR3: CASSLAPPGNIQYF
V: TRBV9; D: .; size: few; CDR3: CASSAGGTRWEQYF
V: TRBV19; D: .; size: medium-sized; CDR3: CASRRTDTIYF
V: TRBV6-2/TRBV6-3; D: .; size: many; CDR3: CASSYGGNQPQHF
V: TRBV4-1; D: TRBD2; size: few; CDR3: CASSHPGLANEQFF
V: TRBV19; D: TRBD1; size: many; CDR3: CASTPADRAYEQYF
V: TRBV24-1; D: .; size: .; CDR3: CATGDLRGNYNEQFF